These T cell receptor beta chains were read from a single sample in a study of blood T cell repertoires in COVID-19. Profiled with immunoSEQ multiplex PCR; TCRdb holds only in-frame clones, not every one. The sample includes around 170,000 clones, approximately 79% of them seen just once. The sequenced material came from peripheral blood. The receptors were sampled from a woman of 80 years or more with acute or convalescent COVID-19. Each CDR3 is given with its conserved first and last residue. Fields, in order: J gene, V gene, clone size, D gene, CDR3 protein, CDR3 DNA. A D gene is named only where the DNA matches it firmly. Only some rows state a clone size, as once, few, many or a class for expanded clones.

TRBJ2-3 TRBV28 - TRBD2 CASSRGTSGRDTDTQYF TGTGCCAGCAGCCGGGGGACTAGCGGGAGGGACACAGATACGCAGTATTTT
TRBJ1-5 TRBV19 - - CASSIQGRRSNQPQHF TGTGCCAGTAGTATTCAGGGCAGGCGGAGCAATCAGCCCCAGCATTTT
TRBJ2-7 TRBV10-1 - - CASAGTNYEQYF TGCGCCAGCGCGGGAACAAACTACGAGCAGTACTTC
TRBJ2-7 TRBV5-3 few TRBD2 CARSLTSGEYEQYF TGTGCCAGAAGCTTAACTAGCGGGGAATACGAGCAGTACTTC
TRBJ1-5 TRBV2 - TRBD1 CASRNRGFGNQPQHF TGTGCCAGCAGGAACAGGGGGTTTGGCAATCAGCCCCAGCATTTT
TRBJ2-3 TRBV5-1 - - CASTMTTGVSTDTQYF TGCGCCAGTACCATGACAACGGGGGTTAGCACAGATACGCAGTATTTT
TRBJ2-2 TRBV18 - TRBD2 CASSQTSGSRAGELFF TGTGCCAGCTCACAAACTAGCGGGAGTCGGGCCGGGGAGCTGTTTTTT
TRBJ2-5 TRBV28 - - CASKDYRERRGTQYF TGTGCCAGCAAAGATTACCGGGAGCGGCGGGGGACCCAGTACTTC
TRBJ1-5 TRBV30 - TRBD1 CAWGQGNQPQHF TGTGCCTGGGGACAGGGCAATCAGCCCCAGCATTTT
TRBJ2-3 TRBV6-4 - TRBD1 CASRRQGKATDTQYF TGTGCCAGCAGAAGACAGGGTAAGGCGACAGATACGCAGTATTTT
TRBJ2-3 TRBV9 - TRBD1 CASSARGQRTDTQYF TGTGCCAGCAGCGCCAGGGGGCAAAGGACAGATACGCAGTATTTT
TRBJ2-7 TRBV4-2 - TRBD2 CASSQDTASGRYEQYF TGTGCCAGCAGCCAAGATACTGCCAGCGGGAGATACGAGCAGTACTTC
TRBJ2-3 TRBV4-3 - - CASSQDHTDTQYF TGCGCCAGCAGCCAAGACCACACAGATACGCAGTATTTT
TRBJ2-1 TRBV11-2 - TRBD1 CASSQTGSNEQFF TGTGCCAGCAGCCAGACAGGGTCCAATGAGCAGTTCTTC
TRBJ2-5 TRBV29-1 once TRBD1 CSVRQGAWETQYF TGCAGCGTACGACAGGGGGCTTGGGAGACCCAGTACTTC
TRBJ1-2 TRBV10-3 - TRBD1 CAISPRQGAQEGYTF TGTGCCATCAGCCCAAGACAGGGGGCGCAGGAAGGCTACACCTTC
TRBJ2-1 TRBV7-9 - TRBD1 CASSLGDRGIRNEQFF TGTGCCAGCAGCTTAGGGGACAGGGGTATTAGAAATGAGCAGTTCTTC
TRBJ2-3 TRBV30 - TRBD2 CAWTGLAGLGTQYF TGTGCCTGGACGGGACTAGCGGGACTCGGTACGCAGTATTTT
TRBJ2-3 TRBV7-2 once TRBD1 CASSLAGGTSGDTQYF TGTGCCAGCAGCTTAGCAGGGGGCACTAGTGGTGATACGCAGTATTTT
TRBJ2-1 TRBV5-1 - TRBD2 CASSLYQRGQFYNEQFF TGCGCCAGCAGCTTGTATCAGCGGGGCCAATTTTACAATGAGCAGTTCTTC
TRBJ2-1 TRBV7-8 few TRBD2 CASSYSWTSGSNEQFF TGTGCCAGCAGTTACAGTTGGACTAGCGGGAGCAATGAGCAGTTCTTC
TRBJ2-2 TRBV6-5 - - CATVGEWNTGELFF TGTGCCACCGTCGGGGAGTGGAACACCGGGGAGCTGTTTTTT
TRBJ1-2 TRBV3-1/TRBV3-2 - - CASSPGTGGYTF TGTGCCAGCAGCCCTGGGACTGGGGGCTACACCTTC
TRBJ2-7 TRBV5-1 few TRBD2 CASSEGLAGVAAFFHEQYF TGCGCCAGCAGCGAGGGACTAGCGGGAGTCGCGGCCTTCTTCCACGAGCAGTACTTC
TRBJ2-5 TRBV12-1 - - CASSFVGTVQETQYF TGTGCCAGCAGCTTTGTAGGGACAGTCCAAGAGACCCAGTACTTC
TRBJ2-5 TRBV5-6 once TRBD1 CASSTGQGGETQYF TGTGCCAGCAGCACGGGACAGGGAGGCGAGACCCAGTACTTC
TRBJ2-3 TRBV10-3 - TRBD2 CAISAPSGRGTDTQYF TGTGCCATCAGTGCCCCGAGCGGGAGGGGCACAGATACGCAGTATTTT
TRBJ1-4 TRBV2 - - CATLWVDRLFF TGTGCCACCCTTTGGGTGGACAGACTGTTTTTT
TRBJ2-5 TRBV29-1 - - CSVRRDSKTQYF TGCAGCGTTCGGCGGGACTCGAAGACCCAGTACTTC
TRBJ2-7 TRBV6-5 - TRBD1 CASSYNIGTGTYEQYF TGTGCCAGCAGTTACAATATAGGGACAGGTACCTACGAGCAGTACTTC
TRBJ2-7 TRBV7-9 - - CASSLQGYEQYF TGTGCCAGCAGCTTACAGGGTTACGAGCAGTACTTC
TRBJ2-1 TRBV30 - - CAWSRGLQGSEQFF TGTGCCTGGAGTCGGGGCCTTCAGGGGAGTGAGCAGTTCTTC
TRBJ2-7 TRBV11-3 - TRBD1 CASSFQDRLNEQYF TGTGCCAGCAGCTTTCAGGACAGGCTGAACGAGCAGTACTTC
TRBJ2-3 TRBV7-9 few TRBD2 CASSLGAGVLESTDTQYF TGTGCCAGCAGCTTAGGGGCGGGGGTTCTGGAGAGCACAGATACGCAGTATTTT
TRBJ2-1 TRBV24-1 - TRBD1 CATKGTGGEGNEQFF TGTGCCACTAAAGGGACAGGGGGTGAAGGCAATGAGCAGTTCTTC
TRBJ2-7 TRBV4-2 - TRBD2 CASSIVSGSSNEQYF TGTGCCAGCAGCATCGTTAGCGGGAGTTCCAACGAGCAGTACTTC
TRBJ1-2 TRBV4-3 - TRBD1 CASSDRVSYGYTF TGCGCCAGCAGCGACAGGGTGAGCTATGGCTACACCTTC
TRBJ2-5 TRBV9 - - CASSASHFGKTQYF TGTGCCAGCAGCGCTAGTCATTTCGGGAAGACCCAGTACTTC
TRBJ1-2 TRBV30 - - CACRRGGAEGYTF TGTGCCTGCCGGCGGGGGGGCGCGGAAGGCTACACCTTC
TRBJ1-1 TRBV5-5 - - CASSLFSGDSLKGNYEAFF TGTGCCAGCAGCTTGTTTTCAGGCGACAGTCTAAAGGGGAACTATGAAGCTTTCTTT
TRBJ2-7 TRBV2 - TRBD2 CASSVGLAGGGYEQYF TGTGCCAGCAGCGTGGGACTAGCGGGAGGAGGGTACGAGCAGTACTTC
TRBJ2-5 TRBV3-1/TRBV3-2 many TRBD2 CASSQFISTVAGEETQYF TGTGCCAGCAGCCAATTTATATCCACGGTAGCGGGAGAGGAGACCCAGTACTTC
TRBJ2-1 TRBV6-5 - TRBD1 CASRIRDRDNEQFF TGTGCCAGCAGGATCCGGGACAGGGACAATGAGCAGTTCTTC